This T cell receptor beta chain was retrieved from a study of breast tumors, draining lymph nodes, adjacent tissues. Axillary draining lymph nodes of breast cancer patients supplied the node samples. TCRdb reprocessed the multiplex PCR reads via MiXCR and lists one record per CDR3 protein. The table shows approximately 300,000 distinct CDR3 sequences, with 30% to 35% occurring only once. This clonotype was seen ten or more times. Germline CDR1 SGHNT, CDR2 YENEEA. V was cut by 5 bases and J by 8 bases, with 15 bases left in between. This CDR3 region has 14 residues. The chain couples TRBV11-3 to TRBJ2-2, with no clear D. The sequence was collected from a female donor with breast cancer. Some clones in this sample may be carry-over from other donors' samples. Input material: axillary lymph node tissue. The CDR3 is CASSPDPAAGELFF. The CDR3 DNA follows: TGTGCCAGCAGCCCTGACCCCGCCGCTGGGGAGCTGTTTTTT. Supplemented by reference TRBV11-3 and TRBJ2-2, the full variable domain reads EAGVVQSPRYKIIEKKQPVAFWCNPISGHNTLYWYLQNLGQGPELLIRYENEEAVDDSQLPKDRFSAERLKGVDSTLKIQPAELGDSAVYLCASSPDPAAGELFFGEGSRLTVL.